These 3 T cell receptor beta chains were all obtained from the same sample, sequenced in a study of T cells in Graves' hyperthyroidism and ophthalmopathy. Researchers took RNA transcripts and amplified the TCR beta CDR3 regions from them. A set of HTBI primers served as the primers for a first-round RT-PCR of the TCR CDR3. In TCRdb, the multiplex PCR reads were re-called with MiXCR into one record per CDR3 protein. The sample contains approximately 380,000 distinct CDR3 sequences, roughly 13% of which appear only once. The sequenced sample consisted of blood. The receptors were gathered from a man between 50 and 59 years old with Graves' ophthalmopathy.

The sample holds many counts of this clonotype. One end of the junction varies from germline; a read error may be responsible. The chain combines TRBV7-8 with TRBJ2-1; 9 positions agree with TRBD2. Germline V CDR1 and CDR2: SGHVS, FQNEAQ. The CDR3 is 15 amino acids. For the CDR3, the DNA is TGTGCCAGCAGCGTAGCGGGAGTGGATTACAATGAGCAGTTCTTC. This gives the protein CASSVAGVDYNEQFF.

The table lists this clonotype with many counts. The chain is built from TRBV12-3 or TRBV12-4 and TRBJ2-5; D unclear. V lost 3 bases and J lost 1, with 9 bases in between. This CDR3 has 14 amino acids. The CDR3, as DNA: TGTGCCAGCAGTTTTGGGTCCCCCCAAGAGACCCAGTACTTC. Translated, it gives CASSFGSPQETQYF.

The CDR3 bases are TGTGCCAGCAGTCCATGGGCAGGGGTGGGCACAGATACGCAGTATTTT. The encoded protein is CASSPWAGVGTDTQYF. This chain joins TRBV6-2 or TRBV6-3 and TRBJ2-3, with D maybe TRBD1 (6 bases). Trimming shortened V by 5 bases and J by 1 base, and 16 bases separated the two germline ends. The germline V gene encodes CDR1 MNHEY and CDR2 SVGEGT. The CDR3 covers 16 residues.